A selection of T cell receptor beta chains follows, all from one sample in a study of shared clonotypes between healthy human individuals. Generated by immunoSEQ multiplex PCR, the TCRdb table keeps only in-frame clones and is missing some. This table has a few million clones, less than 95% appearing once. Sequencing input: naive CD4+ T cells from PBMCs. All receptors come from a man between 18 and 35 years old in good health. Some clones in this sample may be carry-over from other donors' samples. The CDR3 runs from the conserved cysteine through the conserved F or W.

TRBJ2-7	TRBV19	CASSIIGRGSYEQYF
NA	TRBV5-6	CASSWRGLSSYEQYF
TRBJ2-7	TRBV28	CASSSQSKSSYEQYF
TRBJ2-1	TRBV5-1	CASSFIAGGRNEQFF
TRBJ1-4	TRBV27	CASSSLRSNEKLFF
TRBJ2-1	TRBV6-4	CASRVGTSGRQYNEQFF
TRBJ2-7	TRBV18	CASSPRVQQYF
TRBJ2-5	TRBV5-1	CASSFGAEETQYF
TRBJ2-5	TRBV7-3	CASSQQGARAETQYF
TRBJ2-2	TRBV7-3	CASRPSPSGVTGELFF
TRBJ2-4	TRBV28	CASSSTGPIAKNIQYF
TRBJ1-5	TRBV5-1	CASSLIPGSNQPQHF
TRBJ2-2	TRBV14	CASSPRLLAGYTGELFF
TRBJ2-7	TRBV28	CASSVLAGAYEQYF
TRBJ1-1	TRBV9	CASSDLGQRGENTEAFF
TRBJ2-5	TRBV7-9	CASSLRTPGLGETQYF
TRBJ2-3	TRBV7-9	CASSVSTDTQYF
TRBJ1-1	TRBV21-1	CASSKGGSRRHEAFF
TRBJ2-7	TRBV7-2	CASNPLGGGSGEQYF
TRBJ2-1	TRBV5-1	CASSLPGLAGGMGEQFF
TRBJ2-1	TRBV5-1	CASSLGAAYNEQFF
TRBJ2-1	TRBV7-9	CASSLGNRGEFF
TRBJ1-2	TRBV27	CASSSSSFGADGYTF
TRBJ2-5	TRBV19	CASSIRRGRANETQYF
TRBJ2-7	TRBV6-1	CASSEREQGRRVPYEQYF
TRBJ2-1	TRBV6-7	CASSYLSSSYNEQFF
TRBJ1-2	TRBV7-2	CASSPPTGREYGYTF
TRBJ1-4	TRBV4-1	CASQSGGEKLFF